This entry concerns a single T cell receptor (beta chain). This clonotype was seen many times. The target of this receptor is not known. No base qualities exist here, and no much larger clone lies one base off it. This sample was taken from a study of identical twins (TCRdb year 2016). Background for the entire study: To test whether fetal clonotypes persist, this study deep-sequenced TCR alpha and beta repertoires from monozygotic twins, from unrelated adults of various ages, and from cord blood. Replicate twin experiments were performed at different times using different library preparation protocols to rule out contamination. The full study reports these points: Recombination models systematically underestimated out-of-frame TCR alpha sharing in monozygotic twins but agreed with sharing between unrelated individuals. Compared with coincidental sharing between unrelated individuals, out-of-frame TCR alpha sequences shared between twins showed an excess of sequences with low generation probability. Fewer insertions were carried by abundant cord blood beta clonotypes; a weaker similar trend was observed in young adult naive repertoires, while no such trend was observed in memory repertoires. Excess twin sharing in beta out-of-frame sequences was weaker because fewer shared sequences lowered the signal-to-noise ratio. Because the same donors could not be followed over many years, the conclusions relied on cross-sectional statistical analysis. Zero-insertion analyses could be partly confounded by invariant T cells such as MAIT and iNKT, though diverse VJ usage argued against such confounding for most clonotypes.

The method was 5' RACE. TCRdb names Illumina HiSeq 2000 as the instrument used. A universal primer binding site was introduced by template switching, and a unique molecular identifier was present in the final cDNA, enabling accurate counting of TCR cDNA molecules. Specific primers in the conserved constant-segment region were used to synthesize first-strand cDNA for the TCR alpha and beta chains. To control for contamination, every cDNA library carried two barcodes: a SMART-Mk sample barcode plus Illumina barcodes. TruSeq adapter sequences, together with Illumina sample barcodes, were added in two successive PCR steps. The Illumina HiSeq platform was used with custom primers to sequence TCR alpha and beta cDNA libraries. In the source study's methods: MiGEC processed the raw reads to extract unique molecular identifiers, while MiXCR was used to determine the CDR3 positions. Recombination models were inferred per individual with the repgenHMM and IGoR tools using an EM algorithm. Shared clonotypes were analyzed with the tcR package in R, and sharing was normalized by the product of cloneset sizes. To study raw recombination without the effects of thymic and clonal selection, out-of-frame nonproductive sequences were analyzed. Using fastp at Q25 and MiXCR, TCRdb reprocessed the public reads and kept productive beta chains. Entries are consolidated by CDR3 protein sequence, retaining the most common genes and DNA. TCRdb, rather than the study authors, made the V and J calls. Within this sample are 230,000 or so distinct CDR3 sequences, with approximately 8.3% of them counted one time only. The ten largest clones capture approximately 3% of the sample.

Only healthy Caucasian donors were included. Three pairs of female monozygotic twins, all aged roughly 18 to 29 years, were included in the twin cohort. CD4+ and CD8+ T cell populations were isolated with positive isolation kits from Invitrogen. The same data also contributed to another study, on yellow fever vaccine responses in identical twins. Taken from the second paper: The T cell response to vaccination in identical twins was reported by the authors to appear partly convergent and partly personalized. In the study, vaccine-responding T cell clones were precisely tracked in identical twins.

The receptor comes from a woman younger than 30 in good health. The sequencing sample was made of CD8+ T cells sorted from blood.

The CDR3 protein is CASGNHGGHGYTF. The DNA is TGTGCTAGTGGTAACCACGGGGGCCATGGCTACACCTTC. The chain couples TRBV12-5 to TRBJ1-2; the D gene is perhaps TRBD1, on 6 matching bases. Looking up the germline V gene yields CDR1 LGHNT and CDR2 FRNRAP. The junction shows trimming of 5 bases on V and 6 bases on J, plus 13 bases between the germline ends. The CDR3 starts with the cysteine, ends with the phenylalanine, and has 13 residues. CDR3 DNA is the only sequence kept; it has 39 bases, read in frame from the first base. Reference TRBV12-5 and TRBJ1-2 genes cover what lies past the CDR3, so the full variable domain is DARVTQTPRHKVTEMGQEVTMRCQPILGHNTVFWYRQTMMQGLELLAYFRNRAPLDDSGMPKDRFSAEMPDATLATLKIQPSEPRDSAVYFCASGNHGGHGYTFGSGTRLTVV.